These 32 T cell receptor beta chains originate from one sample sequenced in a study of blood T cell repertoires in COVID-19. Repertoires were generated with immunoSEQ multiplex PCR, while TCRdb's copy carries only in-frame clones and drops some. The sample consists of a few hundred thousand clones, roughly 85% of them appearing once. The sample comprised peripheral blood. Receptors originate from a man aged 30 to 45 who had recovered from COVID-19.

V and J are TRBV29-1 and TRBJ2-5; TRBD1 is a possible D gene (6 bases). Germline V lookup: CDR1 SQVTM, CDR2 ANQGSEA. The CDR3 has 13 residues. The ends were cut back, 7 bases at V and 0 bases at J, with 12 bases in the middle. CDR3 sequence reads: CSAPGANQETQYF. CDR3 nucleotide sequence: TGCAGCGCTCCAGGGGCTAACCAAGAGACCCAGTACTTC.

The chain uses TRBV7-2 and TRBJ1-2; D not resolved. Germline CDR1 and CDR2: SGHTA and FQGNSA. V was trimmed by 3 bases and J by 6 bases, leaving 11 bases between them. The CDR3 is 13 residues long. CDR3: CASSLTGGNGYTF. The CDR3, as DNA: TGTGCCAGCAGCTTGACGGGAGGGAATGGCTACACCTTC.

The V and J genes are TRBV6-5 and TRBJ1-1; D unclear. Germline lookup yields CDR1 MNHEY and CDR2 SVGAGI. The V end was cut by 5 bases, the J end by 10 bases, with 14 bases between. CDR3 length: 12 residues. The CDR3 sequence: CASSKSEVVAFF. In DNA form, the CDR3 reads TGTGCCAGCAGTAAATCGGAGGTCGTAGCTTTCTTT.

J is TRBJ1-2 and V is TRBV6-1, with 8 positions matching TRBD1. Trimming cost V 3 bases and J 4 bases; bases outside gene matches: 7. The CDR3 is made up of 15 amino acids. Germline values: CDR1 MNHNS, CDR2 SASEGT. CDR3 sequence reads: CASSEPGQVIYGYTF. The CDR3 bases are TGTGCCAGCAGTGAGCCGGGACAGGTGATCTATGGCTACACCTTC.

The chain employs TRBV6-5 and TRBJ1-1; D remains unclear. The V end was cut by 2 bases, the J end by 7 bases, with 5 bases between. CDR1 and CDR2 from the germline V gene are MNHEY and SVGAGI. The CDR3 runs 11 residues. The CDR3 DNA reads TGTGCCAGCAGTTACCCCCTTGAAGCTTTCTTT. This codes for CASSYPLEAFF.

The chain employs TRBV9 and TRBJ1-1, with 8 nucleotides matching TRBD1. CDR1 and CDR2 from the germline V gene are SGDLS and YYNGEE. The CDR3 has 18 residues. The trim removed 2 bases at V and 1 base at J, leaving 13 bases unmatched. CDR3 in DNA: TGTGCCAGCAGCGTTTCCCTTCCGGACAGGGCGGGGAACACTGAAGCTTTCTTT. Amino acid sequence: CASSVSLPDRAGNTEAFF.

A note on this clone: The germline gene is not matched at one end of the junction; a read error may be the cause. The J gene is TRBJ2-1, the V gene TRBV3-1 (or the pseudogene TRBV3-2); 11 bases match TRBD1. CDR1 LGHDT and CDR2 YNNKEL come from the germline V gene (reference sequence). This CDR3 contains 16 residues. CDR3 in amino acids: CASIQKGTGGINEQFF. CDR3 nucleotide sequence: TGTGCCAGCATCCAAAAGGGGACAGGGGGAATCAATGAGCAGTTCTTC.

V usage is TRBV7-9 and J usage is TRBJ2-3; D not certain. The V gene lost 2 bases and the J gene lost 0 bases, with 15 bases spanning the gap. Germline CDR1 SEHNR, CDR2 FQNEAQ (reference sequence). The CDR3 covers 17 residues. CDR3 coding DNA: TGTGCCAGCAGCTTATGGCTGGGCGAAATTAGCACAGATACGCAGTATTTT. It specifies CASSLWLGEISTDTQYF.

V is TRBV15 and J is TRBJ2-1, with 8 bases fitting TRBD1. The junction had 11 bases not matched to a gene; V was cut back by 6 bases and J by 7 bases. The CDR3 has 15 amino acids. CDR1 is LNHNV and CDR2 is YYDKDF in the germline V gene (reference sequence). CDR3 sequence (DNA): TGTGCCACCAGTAGGGACAGGACTACTAGGAATGAGCAGTTCTTC. Amino acid sequence: CATSRDRTTRNEQFF.

V and J are TRBV9 and TRBJ1-6, with 9 positions matching TRBD1. Unmatched junction bases numbered 8, after V lost 0 bases and J lost 7 bases. The CDR3 extends over 17 amino acids. The germline CDR1 and CDR2 sequences are SGDLS and YYNGEE. The CDR3 loop reads CASSVGVGTGQNSPLHF. The CDR3 DNA reads as TGTGCCAGCAGCGTAGGGGTCGGGACAGGGCAGAATTCACCCCTCCACTTT.

This chain uses TRBV5-4 with TRBJ2-7, with 7 bases fitting TRBD1. This CDR3 has 15 amino acids. The junction had 10 bases not matched to a gene; V was cut back by 5 bases and J by 2 bases. CDR1 is SGHNT, CDR2 YYREEE, per germline (reference sequence). CDR3 nucleotide sequence: TGTGCCAGCAGTTACCGACAGGGCAGGACCTACGAGCAGTACTTC. Translating it yields CASSYRQGRTYEQYF.

The chain carries TRBV4-2 and TRBJ1-2; no firm D call. Germline assignment: CDR1 LGHNA and CDR2 YNFKEQ. V lost 0 bases and J 6 bases, leaving 11 bases between the germline ends. CDR3 size: 14 residues. CDR3 amino acids: CASSQDLLAHGYTF. CDR3 nucleotide sequence: TGTGCCAGCAGCCAAGATCTTCTGGCCCATGGCTACACCTTC.

The chain has TRBV4-2 and TRBJ1-1; D unclear. V was trimmed by 3 bases and J by 0 bases, leaving 14 bases between them. The V gene's germline CDR1 is LGHNA and CDR2 YNFKEQ. The CDR3 has 16 residues. The CDR3 here is CASSQANGRMNTEAFF. The CDR3 DNA reads as TGTGCCAGCAGCCAGGCTAACGGGAGAATGAACACTGAAGCTTTCTTT.

The V and J genes are TRBV6-1 and TRBJ1-5; D is unclear. This CDR3 is built from 16 residues. V was clipped by 2 bases and J by 4 bases, with 15 bases between them. Germline CDR1 reads MNHNS; CDR2 reads SASEGT. CDR3 loop: CASSEIGSVRNQPQHF. The CDR3 nucleotides read TGTGCCAGCAGTGAAATCGGGTCAGTACGGAATCAGCCCCAGCATTTT.

The chain recombines TRBV5-1 with TRBJ1-5; D is possibly TRBD1 (6 bases). This CDR3 comprises 15 residues. Trimming removed 0 bases at V and 6 bases at J, with 13 bases between. In germline, CDR1 is SGHRS, CDR2 YFSETQ. The DNA for the CDR3 is TGCGCCAGCAGCTTGGCCACGGGGGGCCGTCAGCCCCAGCATTTT. Protein sequence: CASSLATGGRQPQHF.

The chain recombines TRBV5-1 with TRBJ1-2; 9 bases map to TRBD1. Germline V gives CDR1 SGHRS, CDR2 YFSETQ. The V gene end was trimmed by 4 bases and the J gene end by 6 bases; junction bases not matched to a gene: 10. CDR3 length equals 15 residues. The CDR3 DNA sequence: TGCGCCAGCAGCCCGGGTGCCCACAGGGGGCATGGCTACACCTTC. This gives the protein CASSPGAHRGHGYTF. The full variable domain, rest sourced from reference TRBV5-1 and TRBJ1-2, is KAGVTQTPRYLIKTRGQQVTLSCSPISGHRSVSWYQQTPGQGLQFLFEYFSETQRNKGNFPGRFSGRQFSNSRSEMNVSTLELGDSALYLCASSPGAHRGHGYTFGSGTRLTVV.

This chain connects TRBV6-5 to TRBJ2-7, with TRBD1 as a possible D gene (6 bases). CDR1 and CDR2 (germline): MNHEY, SVGAGI. This CDR3 contains 16 residues. Trimming removed 4 bases from V and 3 bases from J, with 19 bases in between. The CDR3 DNA follows: TGTGCCAGCAGTTCTCCCGCGACAGGAGCCAACTACGAGCAGTACTTC. This encodes CASSSPATGANYEQYF.

The chain combines TRBV7-9 with TRBJ1-5; 7 bases match TRBD1. Germline lookup yields CDR1 SEHNR and CDR2 FQNEAQ (reference sequence). J lost 3 bases, V lost 3 bases, and 5 bases had no gene match. This CDR3 has 15 residues. The CDR3 spells CASSLEGQVNQPQHF. The CDR3 nucleotides are TGTGCCAGCAGCTTGGAAGGACAGGTCAATCAGCCCCAGCATTTT.

J is TRBJ1-6 and V is TRBV19; TRBD1 matches at 7 bases. The CDR3 has 15 amino acids. Germline V gene data show CDR1 as LNHDA and CDR2 as SQIVND (reference sequence). V lost 9 bases, J lost 4 bases, and 9 bases stayed unmatched. The CDR3 reads CASRQGTLYNSPLHF. The CDR3 DNA sequence: TGTGCCAGCAGACAGGGAACGTTATATAATTCACCCCTCCACTTT.

This clone was counted between two and nine times. This rearrangement joins TRBV14 to TRBJ2-1; tentatively, D is TRBD2 (6 bases). Germline V CDR1 and CDR2: SGHDN, FVKESK. The CDR3 extends over 14 amino acids. Trimming took 5 bases from V and 7 from J, leaving 15 bases between them. The CDR3 DNA is TGTGCCAGCAGCGCGCCGGGAGCGCAAAATGAGCAGTTCTTC. This codes for CASSAPGAQNEQFF.

The chain carries TRBV7-9 and TRBJ2-2, with 11 bases identical to TRBD2. The junction had 9 bases not matched to a gene; V was cut back by 6 bases and J by 6 bases. The CDR3 length is 16 residues. Germline-derived CDR1 and CDR2 are SEHNR and FQNEAQ (reference sequence). As DNA, the CDR3 is TGTGCCAGCAGTCCAAAGACTAGCGGGGAAGCCGGGGAGCTGTTTTTT. Translated: CASSPKTSGEAGELFF. The whole variable domain, remainder taken from reference TRBV7-9 and TRBJ2-2, is DTGVSQNPRHKITKRGQNVTFRCDPISEHNRLYWYRQTLGQGPEFLTYFQNEAQLEKSRLLSDRFSAERPKGSFSTLEIQRTEQGDSAMYLCASSPKTSGEAGELFFGEGSRLTVL.

The rearrangement joins TRBV6-4 to TRBJ1-5; D possibly corresponds to TRBD1 (6 bases). Trimming stripped 4 bases from V and 4 bases from J, with 11 bases between. CDR1 MRHNA and CDR2 SNTAGT come from the germline V gene. The CDR3 consists of 14 residues. CDR3 region: CASSAAGANQPQHF. As DNA, the CDR3 is TGTGCCAGCAGTGCCGCGGGGGCTAATCAGCCCCAGCATTTT.

This clone was seen a handful of times. This sequence joins TRBV30 and TRBJ1-6; D remains unclear. Trimming shortened V by 2 bases and J by 9 bases, and 14 bases separated the two germline ends. The CDR3 has 14 amino acids. Germline V lookup: CDR1 GTSNPN, CDR2 SVGIG (reference sequence). CDR3 protein: CAWSPGEEGSPLHF. CDR3 DNA: TGTGCCTGGAGTCCGGGAGAGGAGGGTTCACCCCTCCACTTT.

For the CDR3, the DNA is TGTGCCAGCAGCTCCCGGGACTTTACCGGGGAGCTGTTTTTT. It yields the protein CASSSRDFTGELFF. J is TRBJ2-2 and V is TRBV7-9, with D perhaps matching TRBD2 (6 bases). The V and J ends lost 4 bases and 5 bases respectively, with 11 bases between them. CDR1 and CDR2 from the germline V gene are SEHNR and FQNEAQ (reference sequence). The CDR3 loop spans 14 amino acids.

The rearrangement uses TRBV9 and TRBJ2-7; 11 bases agree with TRBD2. Germline values: CDR1 SGDLS, CDR2 YYNGEE. Unmatched junction bases numbered 3, after V lost 0 bases and J lost 4 bases. This CDR3 is built from 15 residues. The CDR3 spells CASSVDPSGGYEQYF. The CDR3 DNA is TGTGCCAGCAGCGTAGATCCTAGCGGGGGGTACGAGCAGTACTTC.

This clone was counted a single time. The identical CDR3 is also encoded by other nucleotide sequences in the sample. The CDR3 here is CASRTGEGYGYTF. The CDR3 nucleotides read TGTGCCAGTCGGACAGGGGAGGGTTATGGCTACACCTTC. The J gene is TRBJ1-2, the V gene TRBV19; 9 bases are shared with TRBD1. V gave up 8 bases and J gave up 5 bases; unmatched junction bases: 6. CDR3 size: 13 residues. Per the germline V gene, CDR1 is LNHDA and CDR2 is SQIVND (reference sequence).

The chain couples TRBV12-2 to TRBJ2-7; the tabulated D call, TRBD1, remains unverified against the DNA. TRBV12-2 is reported as a pseudogene. The CDR3 has 16 residues. The CDR3, as DNA: TGTGCAAGTCGCTTTCCTTCCGGGACAGGGAGCGACGAGCAGTACTTC. Its protein is CASRFPSGTGSDEQYF.

The chain recombines TRBV5-1 with TRBJ2-5, with TRBD1 matching over 7 bases. This CDR3 region has 16 residues. Germline values: CDR1 SGHRS, CDR2 YFSETQ. V lost 2 bases, J lost 4 bases, and 11 bases stayed unmatched. In DNA form, the CDR3 reads TGCGCCAGCAGCTTCCAGACAGGGCCAGGAACAGAGACCCAGTACTTC. Protein product: CASSFQTGPGTETQYF.

This rearrangement joins TRBV6-5 to TRBJ1-4, with 7 bases identical to TRBD1. This CDR3 has 14 residues. Germline V CDR1 and CDR2: MNHEY, SVGAGI. The V segment lost 6 bases and the J segment 4 bases; nucleotides outside the gene matches: 5. CDR3 nucleotide sequence: TGTGCCAGCAGCCGGGACAGACTTAATGAAAAACTGTTTTTT. This codes for CASSRDRLNEKLFF.

V usage is TRBV3-1 (or the pseudogene TRBV3-2) and J usage is TRBJ2-1; D gene unclear. The V gene's germline CDR1 is LGHDT and CDR2 YNNKEL (reference sequence). The CDR3 totals 14 residues. Trimming stripped 0 bases from V and 14 bases from J, with 17 bases between. CDR3 DNA: TGTGCCAGCAGCCAAGATGCGACCCTAGGCCAAGAGTTCTTC. It specifies CASSQDATLGQEFF.

The genes are TRBV11-2 and TRBJ2-2, with 9 nucleotides matching TRBD2. V was pared by 5 bases and J by 1 base, with 5 bases of the junction left unmatched. The CDR3 has 16 amino acids. CDR1 is SGHAT, CDR2 FQNNGV, per germline. The CDR3 sequence: CASSNEAGGNTGELFF. Here the CDR3 DNA reads TGTGCCAGCAGCAATGAAGCGGGGGGGAACACCGGGGAGCTGTTTTTT. The full variable domain, its missing parts supplied by reference TRBV11-2 and TRBJ2-2, is EAGVAQSPRYKIIEKRQSVAFWCNPISGHATLYWYQQILGQGPKLLIQFQNNGVVDDSQLPKDRFSAERLKGVDSTLKIQPAKLEDSAVYLCASSNEAGGNTGELFFGEGSRLTVL.

This chain joins TRBV27 and TRBJ1-1, with TRBD1 as a possible D gene (6 bases). CDR1 MNHEY and CDR2 SMNVEV come from the germline V gene (reference sequence). The CDR3 covers 15 residues. V shed 3 bases and J shed 8 bases, with 19 bases lying between them. The CDR3 is CASSFWQGGGEEAFF. DNA for the CDR3: TGTGCCAGCAGTTTCTGGCAAGGTGGGGGCGAAGAAGCTTTCTTT.